This T cell receptor (beta chain) came from a study of beta chain features in type 1 diabetes. This clone was detected a few times. The antigen remains unidentified. Isolated RNA was reverse transcribed in full, so expressed TCRB transcripts were sequenced. Naive, central memory and regulatory T cell samples came to a mean of about 3.9 million reads. Clones were read by immunoSEQ multiplex PCR, and TCRdb kept only the in-frame ones, dropping some. This repertoire shows some 350,000 clones, approximately 12% found once; its top ten account for roughly 0.016%. Study-level points and caveats: Type 1 diabetes patients had moderately but significantly shorter TCRB CDR3s in all four CD4+ subsets.

Heparinised blood was drawn once per donor, averaging around 120 mL. The TCR sequence derives from a woman younger than 30 with type 1 diabetes. Sequencing was done on a sample of naive CD4+ T cells from blood.

The CDR3 spells CASSPPGNTEAFF. CDR3 coding DNA: TGTGCCAGCAGCCCCCCGGGGAACACTGAAGCTTTCTTT. V and J are TRBV28 and TRBJ1-1; no firm D call. Trimming took off 6 bases at V and 1 base at J, with 9 bases between the two ends. The CDR3 totals 13 residues. Germline V gene data show CDR1 as MDHEN and CDR2 as SYDVKM.